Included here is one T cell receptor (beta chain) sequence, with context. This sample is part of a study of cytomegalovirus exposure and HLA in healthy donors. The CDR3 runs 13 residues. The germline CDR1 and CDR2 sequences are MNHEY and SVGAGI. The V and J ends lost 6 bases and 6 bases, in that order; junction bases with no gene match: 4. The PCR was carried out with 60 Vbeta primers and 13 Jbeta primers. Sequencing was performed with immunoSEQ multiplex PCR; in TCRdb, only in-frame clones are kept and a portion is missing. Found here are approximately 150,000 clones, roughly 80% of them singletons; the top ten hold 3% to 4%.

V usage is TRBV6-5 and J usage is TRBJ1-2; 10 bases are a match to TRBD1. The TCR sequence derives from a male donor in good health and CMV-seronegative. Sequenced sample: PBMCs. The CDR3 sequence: CASSRQGAHGYTF. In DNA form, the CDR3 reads TGTGCCAGCAGCCGACAGGGGGCGCATGGCTACACCTTC.